This TCR beta chain was identified during a study of CD8 T cells in Susac syndrome (dated by TCRdb to about 2019). Describing the broader study: Whether CD8+ T cell activation and differentiation in Susac syndrome was antigen driven was tested using repertoire sequencing. The study compared CD8+ T cell repertoire clonality among 12 healthy donors, roughly 14 Susac syndrome patients and about 16 multiple sclerosis patients. General conclusions and limits of the study: The number of individuals in the TCR sequencing and HLA analysis was recognized as being relatively small.

Peripheral blood CD8+ and CD4+ T cells from healthy donors, Susac syndrome patients and multiple sclerosis patients were profiled by high-throughput TCR beta sequencing. Healthy donors were included as age- and sex-matched controls. CD8+ TEMRA cells were enriched by FACS, while bulk CD8+ and CD4+ T cells were purified by magnetic negative isolation. Blood was drawn into EDTA tubes, processed within 24 hours, and PBMCs were isolated by density gradient centrifugation. PBMCs destined for TCR sequencing were cryopreserved in liquid nitrogen and later thawed in a 37 °C water bath. The sorted or isolated CD4+, CD8+ and CD8+ TEMRA cells reached a purity of at least 90%. Details on this clonotype: Its antigen remains undetermined. The sample holds no much larger clone one base away, and base qualities are not on file.

RNA was extracted using the RNeasy kit, and roughly 0.45 to 1 ug of the RNA was reverse transcribed with random hexamers. The immunoSEQ multiplex PCR assay, which covers 54 Vbeta and 13 Jbeta segments, was used to amplify TCR beta CDR3 regions. PCR amplification bias was corrected using a synthetic template baseline for primer optimization and computational correction. Regarding the original processing steps: Reads were assigned to V, D and J genes according to IMGT and analyzed in immunoSEQ Analyzer, with only productive sequences retained. Clonality was calculated as one minus the Shannon entropy normalized by log2 of the number of productive unique sequences. For each patient and control, public and private clones were evaluated within the 100 most prevalent clones. Clones were defined as Susac-specific when absent from the healthy and MS cohorts, from fewer than 1,200 published viral clones and from other ImmuneACCESS disease sequences. The public reads were reanalyzed by TCRdb: fastp trimming at Q25, MiXCR alignment, in-frame beta chains only. Identical CDR3 proteins give one entry, which carries the most common genes and DNA. The V and J calls reflect TCRdb's pipeline rather than the authors' work. The table for this sample lists 110,000 to 150,000 distinct CDR3 sequences; 85% to 95% of them were counted only once. Roughly 0.27% of the sample comes from the top ten.

The CDR3 measures 14 amino acids from cysteine to phenylalanine. Only the CDR3 DNA stays, 42 bases, in frame from base 1. The junction shows trimming of 6 bases on V and 5 bases on J, plus 13 bases between the germline ends. CDR1 and CDR2, looked up from the germline V gene, are MNHEY and SVGEGT. Sequencing was done on a sample of CD8+ T cells from PBMCs. This receptor was identified in a human donor in good health. In this chain, TRBV6-2 or TRBV6-3 is recombined with TRBJ2-2; the D gene is perhaps TRBD2, on 6 matching bases. Read as DNA, the sequence is TGTGCCAGCAGCCCCTCGCTAGCGACCGGGGAGCTGTTTTTT. This is translated as CASSPSLATGELFF.